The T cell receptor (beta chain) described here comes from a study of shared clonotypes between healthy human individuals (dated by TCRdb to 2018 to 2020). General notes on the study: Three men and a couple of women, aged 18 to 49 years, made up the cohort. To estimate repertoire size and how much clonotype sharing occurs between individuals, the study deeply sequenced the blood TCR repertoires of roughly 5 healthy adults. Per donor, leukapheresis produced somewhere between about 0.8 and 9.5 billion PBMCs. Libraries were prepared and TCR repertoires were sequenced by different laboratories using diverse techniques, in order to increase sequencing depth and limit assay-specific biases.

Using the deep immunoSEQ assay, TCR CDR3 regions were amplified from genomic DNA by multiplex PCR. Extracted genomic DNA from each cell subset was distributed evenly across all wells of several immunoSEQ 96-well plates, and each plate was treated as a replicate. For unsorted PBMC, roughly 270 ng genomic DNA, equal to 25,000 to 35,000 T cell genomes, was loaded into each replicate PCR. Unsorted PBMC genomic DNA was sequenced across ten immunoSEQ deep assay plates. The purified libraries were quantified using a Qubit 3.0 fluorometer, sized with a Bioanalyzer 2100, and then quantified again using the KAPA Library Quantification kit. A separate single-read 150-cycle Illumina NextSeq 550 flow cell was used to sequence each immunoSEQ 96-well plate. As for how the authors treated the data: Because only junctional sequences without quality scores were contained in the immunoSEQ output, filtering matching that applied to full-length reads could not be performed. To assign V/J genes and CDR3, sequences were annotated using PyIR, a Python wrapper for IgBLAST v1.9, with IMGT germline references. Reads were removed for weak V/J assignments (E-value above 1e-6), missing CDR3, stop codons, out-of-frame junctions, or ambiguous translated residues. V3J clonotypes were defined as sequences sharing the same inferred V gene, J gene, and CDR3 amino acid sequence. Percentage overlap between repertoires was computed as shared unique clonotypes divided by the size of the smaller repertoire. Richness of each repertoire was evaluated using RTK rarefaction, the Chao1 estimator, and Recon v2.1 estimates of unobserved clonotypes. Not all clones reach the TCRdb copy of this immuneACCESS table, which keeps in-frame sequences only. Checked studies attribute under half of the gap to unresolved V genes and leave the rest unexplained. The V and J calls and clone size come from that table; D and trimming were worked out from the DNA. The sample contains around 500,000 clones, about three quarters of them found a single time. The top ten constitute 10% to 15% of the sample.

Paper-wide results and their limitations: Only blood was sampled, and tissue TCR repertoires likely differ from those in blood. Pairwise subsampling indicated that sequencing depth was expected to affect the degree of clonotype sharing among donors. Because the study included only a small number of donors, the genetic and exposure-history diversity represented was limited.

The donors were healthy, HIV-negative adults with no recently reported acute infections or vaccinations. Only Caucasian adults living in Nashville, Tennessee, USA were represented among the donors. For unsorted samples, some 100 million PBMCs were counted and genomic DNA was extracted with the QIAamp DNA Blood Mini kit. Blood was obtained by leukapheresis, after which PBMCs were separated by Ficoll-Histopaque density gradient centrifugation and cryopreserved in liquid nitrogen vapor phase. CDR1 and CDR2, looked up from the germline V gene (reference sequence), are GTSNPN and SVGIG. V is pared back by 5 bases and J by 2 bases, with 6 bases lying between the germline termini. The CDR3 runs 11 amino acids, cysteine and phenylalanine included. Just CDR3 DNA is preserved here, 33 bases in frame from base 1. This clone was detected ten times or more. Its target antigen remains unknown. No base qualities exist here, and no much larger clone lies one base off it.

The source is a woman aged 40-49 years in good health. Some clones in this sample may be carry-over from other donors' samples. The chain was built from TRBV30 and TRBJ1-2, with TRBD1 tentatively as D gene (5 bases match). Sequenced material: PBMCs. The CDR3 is CAWWGNYGYTF. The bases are TGTGCCTGGTGGGGGAACTATGGCTACACCTTC.